A single T cell receptor beta chain is shown here with its context. In the authors' methods: From reference gene primer amplification, estimates of nucleated cell counts were derived. The assay was immunoSEQ multiplex PCR, and TCRdb's table has in-frame clones only and misses some. V and J calls and clone size are those listed in that table; D and trimming were worked out from the DNA. This sample has approximately 130,000 clones, with approximately 83% found just once. This entry comes from a study of blood T cell repertoires in COVID-19. Study at large: COVID-19 samples from acute and convalescent phases originated in the United States, Italy and Spain. T cells, B-cell-depleted T cells, or PBMCs supplied cDNA or gDNA.

The CDR3 contains 14 residues. Germline CDR1 SGHRS, CDR2 YFSETQ. Deletions cut 4 bases from V and 5 bases from J, with 15 bases between. The chain links TRBV5-1 to TRBJ2-5; a weak D match, TRBD2 (6 bases). This TCR came from a woman in her forties or fifties who had recovered from COVID-19. Specimen: peripheral blood. CDR3 amino acids: CASSRLGSTETQYF. CDR3 coding DNA: TGCGCCAGCAGCCGACTAGGTTCAACGGAGACCCAGTACTTC.